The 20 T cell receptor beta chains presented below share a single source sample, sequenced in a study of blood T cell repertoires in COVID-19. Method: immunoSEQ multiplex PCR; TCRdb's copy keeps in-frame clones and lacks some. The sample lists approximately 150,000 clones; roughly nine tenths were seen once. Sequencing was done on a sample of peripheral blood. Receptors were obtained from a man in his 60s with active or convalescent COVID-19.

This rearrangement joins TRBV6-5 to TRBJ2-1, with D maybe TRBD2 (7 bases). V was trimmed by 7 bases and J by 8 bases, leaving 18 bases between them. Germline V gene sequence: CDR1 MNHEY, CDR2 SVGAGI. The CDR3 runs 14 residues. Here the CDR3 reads CASIWGGLDDEQFF. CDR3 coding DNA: TGTGCCAGCATCTGGGGGGGCCTTGATGATGAGCAGTTCTTC.

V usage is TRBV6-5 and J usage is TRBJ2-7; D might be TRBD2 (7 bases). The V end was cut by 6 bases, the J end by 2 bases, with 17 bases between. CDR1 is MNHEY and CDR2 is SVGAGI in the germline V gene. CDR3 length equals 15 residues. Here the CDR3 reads CASSRGRGTTYEQYF. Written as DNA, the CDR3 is TGTGCCAGCAGCCGCGGGAGAGGGACAACCTACGAGCAGTACTTC.

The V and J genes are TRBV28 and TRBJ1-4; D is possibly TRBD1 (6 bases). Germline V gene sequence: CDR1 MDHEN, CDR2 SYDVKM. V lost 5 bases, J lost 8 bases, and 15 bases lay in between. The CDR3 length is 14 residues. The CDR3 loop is CASSLIRGGEKLFF. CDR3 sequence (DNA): TGTGCCAGCAGTCTTATCAGGGGAGGGGAAAAACTGTTTTTT.

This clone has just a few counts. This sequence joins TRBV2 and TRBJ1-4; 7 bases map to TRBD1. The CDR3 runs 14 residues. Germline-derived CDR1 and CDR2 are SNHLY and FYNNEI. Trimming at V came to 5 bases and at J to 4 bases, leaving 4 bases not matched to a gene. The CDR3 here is CASSKGAVNEKLFF. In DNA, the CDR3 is TGTGCCAGCAGTAAGGGGGCAGTTAATGAAAAACTGTTTTTT. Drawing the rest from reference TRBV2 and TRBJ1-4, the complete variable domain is EPEVTQTPSHQVTQMGQEVILRCVPISNHLYFYWYRQILGQKVEFLVSFYNNEISEKSEIFDDQFSVERPDGSNFTLKIRSTKLEDSAMYFCASSKGAVNEKLFFGSGTQLSVL.

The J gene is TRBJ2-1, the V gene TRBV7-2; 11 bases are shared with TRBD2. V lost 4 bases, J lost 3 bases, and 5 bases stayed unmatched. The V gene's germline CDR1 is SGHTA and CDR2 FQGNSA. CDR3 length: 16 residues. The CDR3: CASSWASGRNYNEQFF. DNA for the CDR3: TGTGCCAGCAGCTGGGCTAGCGGGAGGAACTACAATGAGCAGTTCTTC.

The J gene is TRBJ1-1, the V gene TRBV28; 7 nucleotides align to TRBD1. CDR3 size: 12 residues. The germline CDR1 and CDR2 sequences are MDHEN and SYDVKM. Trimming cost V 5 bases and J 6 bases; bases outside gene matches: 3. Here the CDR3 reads CASSTGTAEAFF. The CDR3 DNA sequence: TGTGCCAGCAGTACCGGGACAGCTGAAGCTTTCTTT.

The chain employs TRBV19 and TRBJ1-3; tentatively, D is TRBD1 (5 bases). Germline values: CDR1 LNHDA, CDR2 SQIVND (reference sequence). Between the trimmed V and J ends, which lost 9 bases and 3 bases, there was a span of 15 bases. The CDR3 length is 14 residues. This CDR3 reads CASRPGGDGNTIYF. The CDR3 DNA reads TGTGCCAGCCGTCCGGGGGGAGATGGAAACACCATATATTTT.

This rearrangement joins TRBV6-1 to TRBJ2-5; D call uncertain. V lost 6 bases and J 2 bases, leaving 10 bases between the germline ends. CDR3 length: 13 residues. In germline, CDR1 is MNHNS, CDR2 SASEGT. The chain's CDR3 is CASRESKQETQYF. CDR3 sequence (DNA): TGTGCCAGCAGGGAGTCTAAGCAAGAGACCCAGTACTTC.

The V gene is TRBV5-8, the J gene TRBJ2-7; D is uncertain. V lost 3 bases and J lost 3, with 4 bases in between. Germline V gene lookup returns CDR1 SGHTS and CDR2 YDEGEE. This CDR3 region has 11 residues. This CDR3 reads CASSYYYEQYF. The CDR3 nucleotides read TGTGCCAGCAGCTACTACTACGAGCAGTACTTC.

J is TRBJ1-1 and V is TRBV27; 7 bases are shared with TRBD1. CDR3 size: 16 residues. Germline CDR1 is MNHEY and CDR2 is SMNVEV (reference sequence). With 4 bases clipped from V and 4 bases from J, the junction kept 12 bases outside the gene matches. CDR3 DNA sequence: TGTGCCAGCAGTTCGGGACAACTCTCAGGGGGCACTGAAGCTTTCTTT. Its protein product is CASSSGQLSGGTEAFF.

The DNA of the CDR3 is TGCGCCAGCCGCCTGGAGGGCAATCAGCCCCAGCATTTT. Its translation: CASRLEGNQPQHF. The V and J genes are TRBV10-2 and TRBJ1-5; D call uncertain. This CDR3 region has 13 residues. Trimming stripped 8 bases from V and 2 bases from J, with 10 bases between. The germline V gene has CDR1 WSHSY and CDR2 SAAADI.

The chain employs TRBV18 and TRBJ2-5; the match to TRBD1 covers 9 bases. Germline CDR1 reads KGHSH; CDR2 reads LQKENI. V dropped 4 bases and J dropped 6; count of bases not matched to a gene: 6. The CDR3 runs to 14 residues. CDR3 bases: TGTGCCAGCTCACAAGACAGGGGGGAGAAGACCCAGTACTTC. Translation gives CASSQDRGEKTQYF.

CDR3 DNA: TGTGCCACCAGTGATTCTACTAGCGGGATCACCGGGGAGCTGTTTTTT. Its translation: CATSDSTSGITGELFF. The chain uses TRBV24-1 and TRBJ2-2; 10 bases agree with TRBD2. The CDR3 consists of 16 residues. V gave up 2 bases and J gave up 4 bases; unmatched junction bases: 3. Germline CDR1 KGHDR, CDR2 SFDVKD.

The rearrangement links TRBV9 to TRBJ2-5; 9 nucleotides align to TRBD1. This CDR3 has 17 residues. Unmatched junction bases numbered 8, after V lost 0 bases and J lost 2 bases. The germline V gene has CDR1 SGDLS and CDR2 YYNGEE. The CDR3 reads CASSVVGIDRGQETQYF. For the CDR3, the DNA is TGTGCCAGCAGCGTAGTGGGAATCGACAGGGGGCAAGAGACCCAGTACTTC. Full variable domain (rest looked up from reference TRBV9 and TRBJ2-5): DSGVTQTPKHLITATGQRVTLRCSPRSGDLSVYWYQQSLDQGLQFLIQYYNGEERAKGNILERFSAQQFPDLHSELNLSSLELGDSALYFCASSVVGIDRGQETQYFGPGTRLLVL.

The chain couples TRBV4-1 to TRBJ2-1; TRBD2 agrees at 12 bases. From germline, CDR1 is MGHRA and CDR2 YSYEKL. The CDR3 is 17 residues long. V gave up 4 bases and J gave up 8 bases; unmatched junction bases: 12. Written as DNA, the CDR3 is TGCGCCAGCAGCCGGGCTAGCGGGAGGGCCGTCTTGGATGAGCAGTTCTTC. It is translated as CASSRASGRAVLDEQFF.

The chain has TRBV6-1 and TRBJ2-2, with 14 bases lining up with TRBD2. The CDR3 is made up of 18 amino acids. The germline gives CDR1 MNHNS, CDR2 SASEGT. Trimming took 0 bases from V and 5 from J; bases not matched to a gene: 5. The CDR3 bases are TGTGCCAGCAGTGAAGCATCGGGACTAGCGGGAGTAACCGGGGAGCTGTTTTTT. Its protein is CASSEASGLAGVTGELFF.

The CDR3 coding sequence is TGCAGCGCCCTGCTTGACGGGGGGGAGCAGTACTTC. Encoded protein: CSALLDGGEQYF. This chain links TRBV29-1 with TRBJ2-7, with 7 bases that match TRBD2. Germline values: CDR1 SQVTM, CDR2 ANQGSEA. The junction had 10 bases not matched to a gene; V was cut back by 7 bases and J by 7 bases. The CDR3 totals 12 residues.

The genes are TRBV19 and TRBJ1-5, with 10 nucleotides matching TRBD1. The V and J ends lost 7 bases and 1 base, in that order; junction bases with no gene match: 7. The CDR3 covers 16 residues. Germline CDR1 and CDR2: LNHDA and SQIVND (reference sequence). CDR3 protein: CASKGWDRGSNQPQHF. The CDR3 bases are TGTGCCAGTAAGGGATGGGACAGGGGCAGCAATCAGCCCCAGCATTTT.

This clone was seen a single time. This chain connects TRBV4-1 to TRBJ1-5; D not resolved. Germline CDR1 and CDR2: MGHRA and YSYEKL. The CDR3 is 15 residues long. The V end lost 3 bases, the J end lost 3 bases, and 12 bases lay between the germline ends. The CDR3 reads CASSHVSEPNQPQHF. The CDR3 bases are TGCGCCAGCAGCCATGTTTCCGAGCCCAATCAGCCCCAGCATTTT.

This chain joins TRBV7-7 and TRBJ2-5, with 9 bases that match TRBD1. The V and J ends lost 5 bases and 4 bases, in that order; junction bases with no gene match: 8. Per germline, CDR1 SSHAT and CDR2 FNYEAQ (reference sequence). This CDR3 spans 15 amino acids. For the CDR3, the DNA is TGTGCCAGCAGCCAAACAGGGGGCGGGGGAGAGACCCAGTACTTC. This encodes CASSQTGGGGETQYF.